The rows below give T cell receptor beta chains drawn from one sample of a study of shared clonotypes between healthy human individuals. TCRdb's table, derived via immunoSEQ multiplex PCR, lists solely in-frame clones and lacks some. The sample has some 650,000 clones; 97% are singletons. The sample consisted of naive CD4+ T cells sorted from blood. The origin of the receptors is a woman in her thirties in good health. Both conserved end residues are trimmed from each CDR3.

v_call	j_call	cdr3_aa
TRBV13	TRBJ2-3	ASSFTGGSTDTQY
TRBV6-6	TRBJ1-6	ASSHNSPLH
TRBV28	TRBJ1-1	ASSRPRDGGGLNTEAF
TRBV5-1	TRBJ2-3	ASSFSGSPYTDTQY
TRBV5-6	TRBJ1-5	ASSLFGLDRVNQPQH
TRBV29-1	TRBJ2-1	SVIPSVVYNEQF
TRBV10-1	TRBJ1-3	ASSVTPGSTIY
TRBV19	TRBJ1-1	ASSIEGGKYAEAF
TRBV5-5	TRBJ2-1	ASSLVQGVANEQF
TRBV6-1	TRBJ2-7	ASSEVAASYEQY